Sequencing of this T cell receptor beta chain was carried out in a study of Ad26.COV2.S vaccination and SARS-CoV-2 variants. Across the whole study: Sample donor was a member of the COV1001 Ad26.COV2.S trial arm. Intramuscular Ad26.COV2.S at 5x10^10 or 1x10^11 viral particles.

Treatment reported: 15 to 20 received Ad26.COV2.S at low or high dose, single or two shots; several received placebo; per-sample allocation not given. Samples analyzed were those drawn on day 63 after the first vaccine or placebo injection. The study used a vaccine consisting of an Ad26 vector that expressed Wuhan-strain SARS-CoV-2 spike. TCRdb's copy holds only in-frame clones and misses some; the assay was immunoSEQ multiplex PCR. The data contain roughly 350,000 clones, around 90% of them seen just once; the ten biggest clones take up approximately 3.6%. J was trimmed by 4 bases and V by 4 bases; bases with no gene match: 1. The CDR3 contains 12 residues. Germline CDR1 reads SGHDT; CDR2 reads YYEEEE.

V usage is TRBV5-6 and J usage is TRBJ2-7; TRBD1 matches at 8 bases. Specimen: peripheral blood, collected in a trial of Ad26.COV2.S vaccine versus placebo. This clonotype was obtained from a person aged 18-65 years who received the Ad26.COV2.S COVID-19 vaccine or a placebo. In DNA, the CDR3 is TGTGCCAGCAGCCGGACAGGGTACGAGCAGTACTTC. As protein: CASSRTGYEQYF.